This T cell receptor (beta chain) was identified in a study of read filtering for tumor transcriptome and immune sequencing. Across the study: Patients were approximately 17 male and 11 to 15 female, mean age 65.9 years, range roughly 47 to 85. TCR-mapped reads were about 3.5 to 10.27 million with IR-seq versus roughly 80 to 1273 with RNA-seq. Whole-transcriptome libraries were prepared after DNase treatment.

This library used roughly 0.4 ug RNA and molecular barcoded adaptors spanning alpha/delta and beta/gamma chains. TCRdb reprocessed the reads via MiXCR and lists one record per CDR3 protein. The table records about 23,000 distinct CDR3 sequences, roughly 13% of them present only once. CDR3 length equals 16 residues. The V gene's germline CDR1 is MDHEN and CDR2 SYDVKM. For this clonotype: One junction end does not reproduce the germline sequence, and a read error may be involved.

V gene TRBV28 combines with J gene TRBJ2-1; 11 bases line up with TRBD2. The sequencing input was a population of CD138-negative cells sorted from bone marrow. The receptor was derived from a donor at least 40 years old with multiple myeloma. CDR3 residues: CASSLLVLAGDNERLF. For the CDR3, the DNA is TGTGCCAGCAGTTTATTAGTACTAGCGGGAGACAATGAGCGGCTCTTC.